This is a list of T cell receptor beta chains from one sample in a study of shared clonotypes between healthy human individuals. The method was immunoSEQ multiplex PCR; TCRdb's version includes in-frame clones alone and lacks a portion of them. Among 2 million to 2.5 million clones, 85% to 95% were seen once, and the ten largest hold roughly 0.36%. Material for sequencing was naive CD4+ T cells from PBMCs. These receptor sequences come from a man in his late teens or twenties in good health. Some clones in this sample may be carry-over from other donors' samples. Each CDR3 is given with its conserved first and last residue. A D gene is named only where the DNA matches it firmly. Only some rows state a clone size, as once, few, many or a class for expanded clones.

J gene | V gene | D gene | clone size | CDR3 protein | CDR3 DNA
TRBJ2-1 | TRBV6-5 | . | . | CASSSRTEKQFF | TGTGCCAGCAGTTCACGGACCGAGAAGCAGTTCTTC
TRBJ2-5 | TRBV2 | . | . | CASRSQGNPETQYF | TGTGCCAGCAGGTCCCAGGGGAACCCAGAGACCCAGTACTTC
TRBJ2-1 | TRBV28 | . | . | CASGGSNEQFF | TGTGCCAGTGGGGGATCCAATGAGCAGTTCTTC
TRBJ2-1 | TRBV28 | TRBD1 | . | CASSSMQPGGWGEQFF | TGTGCCAGCAGTTCAATGCAACCAGGGGGTTGGGGTGAGCAGTTCTTC
TRBJ2-2 | TRBV28 | . | . | CASSSPPGGLRAGELFF | TGTGCCAGCAGTTCACCCCCCGGGGGACTTAGGGCCGGGGAGCTGTTTTTT
TRBJ2-7 | TRBV7-8 | TRBD2 | . | CASRILAGGNYEQYF | TGTGCCAGCAGGATACTAGCGGGAGGAAACTACGAGCAGTACTTC
TRBJ1-2 | TRBV30 | . | . | CAWSPTHLGYTF | TGTGCCTGGAGTCCCACGCACCTTGGCTACACCTTC
TRBJ2-6 | TRBV28 | TRBD1 | . | CASLGQAWSTKSSGANVLTF | TGTGCCAGCCTGGGACAGGCGTGGTCAACAAAGAGCTCTGGGGCCAACGTCCTGACTTTC
TRBJ2-7 | TRBV10-3 | TRBD2 | . | CAISEWGGSANEQYF | TGTGCCATCAGTGAGTGGGGCGGGAGCGCTAACGAGCAGTACTTC
TRBJ2-7 | TRBV30 | . | . | CAWKAQGRQYEQYF | TGTGCCTGGAAGGCGCAGGGGCGCCAGTACGAGCAGTACTTC
TRBJ2-1 | TRBV5-1 | TRBD2 | . | CASSPGLADVYNEQFF | TGCGCCAGCAGCCCGGGACTAGCGGACGTATACAATGAGCAGTTCTTC
TRBJ1-4 | TRBV9 | TRBD1 | . | CASSEGTGRGTNEKLFF | TGTGCCAGCAGCGAGGGGACAGGCCGGGGGACTAATGAAAAACTGTTTTTT
TRBJ1-2 | TRBV7-2 | . | . | CASSLGLAGAYGYTF | TGTGCCAGCAGCTTGGGGCTAGCAGGCGCCTATGGCTACACCTTC
TRBJ2-3 | TRBV2 | . | . | CASSEKRLSTDTQYF | TGTGCCAGCAGTGAAAAGCGGCTAAGCACAGATACGCAGTATTTT
TRBJ1-5 | TRBV28 | . | . | CASSFGSLYSNQPQHF | TGTGCCAGCAGTTTCGGCAGTCTATATAGCAATCAGCCCCAGCATTTT
TRBJ1-5 | TRBV9 | . | . | CASSVGLGDQPQHF | TGTGCCAGCAGCGTAGGGTTGGGGGATCAGCCCCAGCATTTT
TRBJ1-2 | TRBV6-5 | TRBD1 | . | CASSFTGGFSYGYTF | TGTGCCAGCAGTTTCACAGGGGGGTTTAGCTATGGCTACACCTTC
TRBJ2-1 | TRBV15 | TRBD1 | . | CATSPRGQGYNEQFF | TGTGCCACCAGCCCCCGTGGACAGGGGTACAATGAGCAGTTCTTC
TRBJ1-1 | TRBV18 | . | . | CASSPWREGDTEAFF | TGTGCCAGCTCACCATGGAGGGAAGGAGACACTGAAGCTTTCTTT
TRBJ1-5 | TRBV10-3 | . | . | CAISLEPGKGRNQPQHF | TGTGCCATCAGTTTGGAGCCAGGGAAGGGCCGCAATCAGCCCCAGCATTTT
TRBJ2-1 | TRBV19 | TRBD2 | . | CASSLSGDPPNEQFF | TGTGCCAGTAGTCTCAGCGGGGATCCCCCCAATGAGCAGTTCTTC
TRBJ1-1 | TRBV4-2 | . | . | CASSQEVSRPNTEAFF | TGTGCCAGCAGCCAAGAAGTGAGCAGACCCAACACTGAAGCTTTCTTT
TRBJ1-5 | TRBV5-1 | . | once | CASSPGAGQPQHF | TGCGCCAGCAGCCCAGGGGCTGGACAGCCCCAGCATTTT
TRBJ2-2 | TRBV7-2 | . | . | CASSFANTGELFF | TGTGCCAGCAGCTTCGCGAACACCGGGGAGCTGTTTTTT
TRBJ2-2 | TRBV7-3 | TRBD1 | . | CASSPPGQGVTGELFF | TGTGCCAGCAGCCCCCCGGGACAGGGTGTCACCGGGGAGCTGTTTTTT
TRBJ2-7 | TRBV5-8 | TRBD2 | . | CASLGLAGVRYEQYF | TGTGCCAGCCTGGGACTAGCGGGAGTGAGGTACGAGCAGTACTTC
TRBJ1-2 | TRBV7-2 | . | once | CASSLDRERGYTF | TGTGCCAGCAGCTTAGACAGGGAAAGGGGCTACACCTTC
TRBJ1-5 | TRBV27 | TRBD1 | . | CASSLGQGDFQPQHF | TGTGCCAGCAGTCTCGGACAGGGTGATTTTCAGCCCCAGCATTTT
TRBJ2-7 | TRBV7-9 | . | . | CASSPRGYEQYF | TGTGCCAGCAGCCCCCGGGGCTACGAGCAGTACTTC
TRBJ2-7 | TRBV6-5 | TRBD1 | once | CASRGTGGESYEQYF | TGTGCCAGCAGGGGAACAGGGGGTGAATCCTACGAGCAGTACTTC
TRBJ1-2 | TRBV5-4 | TRBD1 | . | CASSLWTGDSNYGYTF | TGTGCCAGCAGCTTGTGGACAGGAGATAGTAACTATGGCTACACCTTC
TRBJ2-7 | TRBV6-4 | . | . | CASSDPMDSYEQYF | TGTGCCAGCAGTGACCCTATGGACAGCTACGAGCAGTACTTC
TRBJ2-7 | TRBV5-4 | . | . | CASSLWQGWVEQYF | TGTGCCAGCAGCTTGTGGCAGGGTTGGGTCGAGCAGTACTTC
TRBJ2-1 | TRBV7-2 | . | . | CASSLLAGPMNEQFF | TGTGCCAGCAGCTTACTTGCCGGACCGATGAATGAGCAGTTCTTC
TRBJ2-7 | TRBV13 | TRBD2 | . | CASSQRLAESYEQYF | TGTGCCAGCAGTCAAAGACTAGCGGAGTCCTACGAGCAGTACTTC
TRBJ1-1 | TRBV5-6 | . | . | CASSLAWDRRHREAFF | TGTGCCAGCAGCTTGGCCTGGGATAGACGGCATCGAGAAGCTTTCTTT
TRBJ1-1 | TRBV6-5 | . | . | CASSYRGGVSEAFF | TGTGCCAGCAGTTACCGAGGCGGGGTCAGTGAAGCTTTCTTT
TRBJ1-6 | TRBV7-2 | . | . | CASSLQGGNSPLHF | TGTGCCAGCAGCCTACAGGGAGGGAATTCACCCCTCCACTTT
TRBJ1-5 | TRBV2 | . | . | CASRGEINQPQHF | TGTGCCAGCCGGGGGGAGATTAATCAGCCCCAGCATTTT
TRBJ2-1 | TRBV7-2 | TRBD1 | . | CASSFRTGGIDEQFF | TGTGCCAGCAGCTTTCGGACAGGGGGCATAGATGAGCAGTTCTTC
TRBJ2-7 | TRBV7-9 | . | . | CAIPQGTLTYEQYF | TGTGCCATCCCACAGGGGACTCTTACCTACGAGCAGTACTTC
TRBJ2-2 | TRBV6-6 | . | . | CASMGGTGELFF | TGTGCCAGCATGGGGGGCACCGGGGAGCTGTTTTTT
TRBJ1-5 | TRBV27 | . | . | CAGGSWGGAGNQPQHF | TGTGCCGGTGGTAGCTGGGGGGGCGCAGGCAATCAGCCCCAGCATTTT
TRBJ2-1 | TRBV5-1 | TRBD1 | . | CASSLAGQGARNEQFF | TGCGCCAGCAGCTTGGCCGGGCAGGGGGCTCGCAATGAGCAGTTCTTC
TRBJ2-7 | TRBV28 | TRBD2 | once | CASIGVAGAHEQYF | TGTGCCAGCATCGGGGTAGCGGGAGCTCACGAGCAGTACTTC
TRBJ1-1 | TRBV5-1 | TRBD1 | . | CASSSPGGQGSAFF | TGCGCCAGCAGCTCGCCCGGGGGACAGGGGTCGGCTTTCTTT
TRBJ1-3 | TRBV5-3 | . | . | CARSLDRPFSGNTIYF | TGTGCCAGAAGCTTGGACAGACCCTTCTCTGGAAACACCATATATTTT
TRBJ1-2 | TRBV28 | . | . | CASYLSRGIRYGYTF | TGTGCCAGCTATCTTAGCAGGGGTATTCGTTATGGCTACACCTTC
TRBJ1-2 | TRBV29-1 | . | . | CSVAGVGYGYTF | TGCAGCGTTGCGGGGGTAGGTTATGGCTACACCTTC
TRBJ2-2 | TRBV11-3 | . | once | CASSLEVGRGTGELFF | TGTGCCAGCAGCTTAGAGGTCGGGAGAGGCACCGGGGAGCTGTTTTTT
TRBJ1-1 | TRBV2 | TRBD1 | few | CASSRDRGWTEAFF | TGTGCCAGCAGCCGGGACAGGGGTTGGACTGAAGCTTTCTTT